These T cell receptor beta chains were read from a single sample in a study of blood T cell repertoires in COVID-19. Libraries were prepared by immunoSEQ multiplex PCR; TCRdb keeps only in-frame clonotypes and omits some of them. The data show about 81,000 clones, roughly 83% seen once. The source material was peripheral blood. The receptors derive from a human donor in a cohort sampled during active COVID-19. The CDR3 runs from the conserved cysteine through the conserved F or W. Fields, in order: J gene, CDR3 length, D gene, V gene, CDR3 protein. A D gene is named only where the DNA matches it firmly.

TRBJ2-2,13,-,TRBV7-3,CASSATSPGELFF
TRBJ1-6,16,TRBD1,TRBV5-1,CASSLRKDRDNSPLHF
TRBJ2-5,13,-,TRBV7-2,CASSLSGQETQYF
TRBJ2-3,13,-,TRBV7-8,CASSLVTADTQYF
TRBJ2-3,15,TRBD2,TRBV5-8,CASILAGGPWDTQYF
TRBJ2-3,15,TRBD2,TRBV28,CASTRTSGLTDTQYF
TRBJ1-4,15,-,TRBV4-2,CASSQESGEYEKLFF
TRBJ2-4,13,-,TRBV7-3,CASSAGASDIQYF
TRBJ2-5,14,-,TRBV27,CARVEDREGETQYF
TRBJ2-1,15,TRBD2,TRBV7-3,CASSAPGGSYNEQFF
TRBJ1-1,15,TRBD1,TRBV4-1,CASSRTGGKGTEAFF
TRBJ1-1,14,-,TRBV27,CASSLRGRDTEAFF
TRBJ1-1,15,-,TRBV7-8,CASSLEPGLNTEAFF
TRBJ2-7,14,-,TRBV28,CASSPRWGQREQYF
TRBJ1-6,14,-,TRBV19,CASKHGQQNSPLHF
TRBJ2-7,16,TRBD2,TRBV5-4,CASSPITQTSGYEQYF
TRBJ2-7,13,-,TRBV5-1,CASSLDSLYEQYF
TRBJ1-4,13,-,TRBV19,CASSSGGREKLFF
TRBJ2-7,15,TRBD1,TRBV15,CATSRVRQGAYEQYF
TRBJ1-2,11,-,TRBV12-5,CASGNLSGYTF
TRBJ1-6,15,TRBD1,TRBV18,CASSPRTGGERPLHF
TRBJ2-2,12,TRBD2,TRBV19,CATSRGAGELFF
TRBJ1-6,13,-,TRBV30,CAWSVADNSPLHF
TRBJ2-5,16,TRBD2,TRBV4-3,CASSHGLAGGRETQYF
TRBJ2-5,17,TRBD2,TRBV5-6,CASRLMGPGLPGETQYF
TRBJ1-1,12,-,TRBV30,CAWDQDSTEAFF
TRBJ1-3,14,TRBD1,TRBV6-6,CASSETGARNTIYF
TRBJ2-4,16,TRBD2,TRBV3-1/TRBV3-2,CASSQRTSGRANIQYF
TRBJ2-3,15,TRBD2,TRBV2,CASRSRGGRFDTQYF
TRBJ2-3,14,TRBD1,TRBV6-5,CASTQDRATDTQYF
TRBJ2-3,16,TRBD2,TRBV28,CAAGREERVCTDTQYF
TRBJ2-2,17,TRBD2,TRBV7-2,CASSQNLAGGHFGELFF
TRBJ2-1,15,-,TRBV28,CASSLLRGGYNEQFF
TRBJ2-1,15,TRBD2,TRBV7-2,CASSLNAGGYNEQFF
TRBJ2-2,15,TRBD2,TRBV5-1,CASSLRTSATGELFF
TRBJ2-4,14,TRBD2,TRBV6-2/TRBV6-3,CASRYGTSGDIQYF
TRBJ1-5,15,-,TRBV11-2,CASSLGQYSNQPQHF
TRBJ1-2,14,-,TRBV5-1,CASRPQGTNYGYTF
TRBJ2-1,18,TRBD2,TRBV5-4,CASSWRWASGRVTDEQFF
TRBJ1-5,14,TRBD1,TRBV10-3,CAISGQGEGQPQHF
TRBJ1-1,14,-,TRBV28,CASSTPWANTEAFF
TRBJ2-5,16,TRBD1,TRBV6-5,CASSYRDREVLETQYF